One sample yielded the 28 T cell receptor beta chains listed below, sequenced in a study of blood T cell repertoires in COVID-19. Assay used: immunoSEQ multiplex PCR; TCRdb lists only in-frame clones, some missing. The data hold over 110,000 clones, with about 80% observed a single time. The material sequenced was peripheral blood. The receptors stem from a man aged 70-80 years who had recovered from COVID-19.

The J gene is TRBJ1-5, the V gene TRBV10-2; the D gene is possibly TRBD1 (5 bases). Germline V gene lookup returns CDR1 WSHSY and CDR2 SAAADI. The CDR3 spans 13 residues. The V end lost 4 bases, the J end lost 5 bases, and 9 bases lay between the germline ends. The DNA of the CDR3 is TGCGCCAGCAGTGGCTTCAGGGATCAGCCCCAGCATTTT. It encodes CASSGFRDQPQHF.

The J gene is TRBJ1-1, the V gene TRBV19; D gene ambiguous. V dropped 0 bases and J dropped 8 bases, with 16 bases sitting between them. Germline-derived CDR1 and CDR2 are LNHDA and SQIVND (reference sequence). The CDR3 totals 15 residues. The CDR3 DNA is TGTGCCAGTAGTATAGATGCACGAGACGGAGAAGAAGCTTTCTTT. Its protein product is CASSIDARDGEEAFF.

The count of this clone is one. The rearrangement uses TRBV19 and TRBJ2-2; 7 positions match TRBD2. Germline CDR1 is LNHDA and CDR2 is SQIVND (reference sequence). CDR3 length: 14 amino acids. With V trimmed by 3 bases and J by 6 bases, 4 bases remained unmatched. CDR3 residues: CASSITSDAGELFF. CDR3 DNA: TGTGCCAGTAGTATTACTAGCGACGCCGGGGAGCTGTTTTTT.

Only one count was recorded for this clone. The chain recombines TRBV30 with TRBJ1-2, with TRBD1 identical over 10 bases. After removal of 3 bases from V and 1 base from J, the junction contained 8 bases not matched to a gene. This CDR3 has 16 amino acids. Looked up from germline, CDR1 is GTSNPN and CDR2 is SVGIG (reference sequence). The CDR3 bases are TGTGCCTGGAGGAGACAGGGGGCTACGGGTAACTATGGCTACACCTTC. This sequence encodes CAWRRQGATGNYGYTF. The full variable domain, in which reference TRBV30 and TRBJ1-2 provide the parts outside the CDR3, is SQTIHQWPATLVQPVGSPLSLECTVEGTSNPNLYWYRQAAGRGLQLLFYSVGIGQISSEVPQNLSASRPQDRQFILSSKKLLLSDSGFYLCAWRRQGATGNYGYTFGSGTRLTVV.

V gene TRBV2 combines with J gene TRBJ2-7, with 11 bases that match TRBD1. Trimming removed 9 bases from V and 6 bases from J; junction bases left unmatched: 10. Germline V gene data show CDR1 as SNHLY and CDR2 as FYNNEI. CDR3 length: 14 residues. DNA for the CDR3: TGTGCCAGTACGGACAGGGGGCTTTGGAGCGAGCAGTACTTC. Its protein is CASTDRGLWSEQYF.

The sample holds many counts of this clone. The chain is built from TRBV2 and TRBJ1-2; TRBD1 aligns across 8 bases. Germline-derived CDR1 and CDR2 are SNHLY and FYNNEI. CDR3 length: 14 amino acids. Unmatched junction bases numbered 5, after V lost 4 bases and J lost 4 bases. In nucleotides, the CDR3 is TGTGCCAGCAGTGGGTCGGGACAGGCCTATGGCTACACCTTC. Residues: CASSGSGQAYGYTF.

The chain employs TRBV10-2 and TRBJ1-2; D not certain. Germline-derived CDR1 and CDR2 are WSHSY and SAAADI. The CDR3 length is 13 residues. The V end was cut by 5 bases, the J end by 4 bases, with 11 bases between. The CDR3 sequence is CASSRGLGYGYTF. The CDR3 DNA is TGCGCCAGCAGTCGAGGGTTGGGCTATGGCTACACCTTC.

The V call is TRBV5-5, the J call TRBJ2-4; the D gene is possibly TRBD1 (6 bases). Germline CDR1 SGHKS, CDR2 YYEKEE (reference sequence). Trimming cost V 1 base and J 5 bases, with 10 bases left between them. The CDR3 is made up of 14 amino acids. CDR3 sequence reads: CASSLLGTQNIQYF. The DNA for the CDR3 is TGTGCCAGCAGCTTGTTGGGGACACAAAACATTCAGTACTTC.

In nucleotides, the CDR3 is TGTGCCAGTAGTATAGGGTGGGGGCGCGACTATGGCTACACCTTC. Its translation is CASSIGWGRDYGYTF. The genes are TRBV19 and TRBJ1-2; weak D call: TRBD1 (6 bases). V gave up 1 base and J gave up 3 bases, with 12 bases separating them. The CDR3 has 15 residues. Germline CDR1 is LNHDA and CDR2 is SQIVND (reference sequence).

The gene calls are TRBV6-1 and TRBJ1-4; a possible D gene is TRBD1 (5 bases). Trimming cost V 2 bases and J 8 bases, with 12 bases left between them. The length of the CDR3 is 14 residues. The germline V gene encodes CDR1 MNHNS and CDR2 SASEGT. CDR3 protein: CASSEISAGEKLFF. CDR3 bases: TGTGCCAGCAGTGAAATCTCAGCAGGGGAAAAACTGTTTTTT.

V is TRBV6-6 and J is TRBJ2-5; D not resolved. The V end lost 2 bases, the J end lost 3 bases, and 4 bases lay between the germline ends. CDR1 MNHNY and CDR2 SVGAGI come from the germline V gene (reference sequence). The CDR3 is 12 amino acids. The CDR3 reads CASSYAEETQYF. The CDR3 DNA is TGTGCCAGCAGTTACGCAGAAGAGACCCAGTACTTC.

The rearrangement links TRBV21-1 to TRBJ2-4; no check of the table's D call, TRBD1, against the DNA was made. TRBV21-1 is a known pseudogene. This CDR3 comprises 18 residues. This CDR3 reads CASSPRGTPNLAKNIQYF. The CDR3 region has the DNA TGTGCCAGCAGCCCCAGGGGGACACCAAATCTAGCCAAAAACATTCAGTACTTC.

This clone was observed once. The chain carries TRBV24-1 and TRBJ2-7; 7 bases match TRBD1. V was pared by 4 bases and J by 5 bases, with 13 bases of the junction left unmatched. The CDR3 covers 16 residues. The germline CDR1 and CDR2 sequences are KGHDR and SFDVKD. CDR3 in amino acids: CATSDLEGQSQDEQYF. Here the CDR3 DNA reads TGTGCCACCAGTGACCTAGAGGGACAGTCACAGGACGAGCAGTACTTC.

The genes are TRBV21-1 and TRBJ1-4; the table names TRBD1, a call not compared with the DNA. TRBV21-1 is a recognized pseudogene. CDR3 length equals 16 residues. CDR3 protein: CASSKLRAGRSEKLFF. The CDR3 coding sequence is TGTGCCAGCAGCAAACTCCGGGCAGGGCGGAGTGAAAAACTGTTTTTT.

The rearrangement uses TRBV19 and TRBJ2-1; 10 bases are a match to TRBD1. This CDR3 region has 15 residues. Germline assignment: CDR1 LNHDA and CDR2 SQIVND (reference sequence). Trimming removed 3 bases from V and 9 bases from J; junction bases left unmatched: 8. The CDR3 DNA is TGTGCCAGTAGTATGGATGGGACAGGGGCCCGTGAGCAGTTCTTC. Translation gives CASSMDGTGAREQFF. The full variable domain, in which reference TRBV19 and TRBJ2-1 provide the parts outside the CDR3, is DGGITQSPKYLFRKEGQNVTLSCEQNLNHDAMYWYRQDPGQGLRLIYYSQIVNDFQKGDIAEGYSVSREKKESFPLTVTSAQKNPTAFYLCASSMDGTGAREQFFGPGTRLTVL.

V usage is TRBV5-1 and J usage is TRBJ2-1; the match to TRBD2 covers 14 bases. The CDR3 sequence is 14 residues long. The germline CDR1 and CDR2 sequences are SGHRS and YFSETQ. With V trimmed by 4 bases and J by 8 bases, 2 bases remained unmatched. The DNA of the CDR3 is TGCGCCAGCAGCGGGACTAGCGGGAGCTATGAGCAGTTCTTC. It codes for CASSGTSGSYEQFF.

The chain links TRBV5-6 to TRBJ2-7, with 7 bases lining up with TRBD1. With V trimmed by 1 base and J by 2 bases, 0 bases remained unmatched. The CDR3 extends over 13 amino acids. CDR1 and CDR2 from the germline V gene are SGHDT and YYEEEE. The CDR3 sequence is CASSLQGAYEQYF. Written as DNA, the CDR3 is TGTGCCAGCAGCTTGCAGGGGGCCTACGAGCAGTACTTC.

This clone was counted a single time. The V gene is TRBV15, the J gene TRBJ2-7; D is perhaps TRBD2 (5 bases). V was pared by 5 bases and J by 0 bases, with 14 bases between. Germline lookup yields CDR1 LNHNV and CDR2 YYDKDF (reference sequence). The CDR3 sequence is 15 residues long. The DNA of the CDR3 is TGTGCCACCAGCTCACGGGGTGAGATCTCCTACGAGCAGTACTTC. Residues: CATSSRGEISYEQYF.

The V call is TRBV25-1, the J call TRBJ1-4, with D tentatively TRBD1 (5 bases). The CDR3 loop spans 11 amino acids. Germline CDR1 and CDR2: MGHDK and SYGVNS. V shed 9 bases and J shed 8 bases, with 10 bases lying between them. The CDR3 DNA reads as TGTGCCAGTCAGGGTTTCGAAAAACTGTTTTTT. Translated, it gives CASQGFEKLFF.

This clone was detected once. J is TRBJ2-7 and V is TRBV7-6; 7 nucleotides line up with TRBD1. Germline V gives CDR1 SGHVS, CDR2 FNYEAQ. The CDR3 has 16 amino acids. J gave up 4 bases and V 3 bases, and 12 bases lay outside the gene matches. In DNA, the CDR3 is TGTGCCAGCAGCTTTTATACAGGGGAGATCGGATACGAGCAGTACTTC. Its protein is CASSFYTGEIGYEQYF.

On this clone: The same CDR3 also results from other DNA sequences found in this sample. The chain uses TRBV4-1 and TRBJ2-7; TRBD2 aligns across 11 bases. With 1 base clipped from V and 0 bases from J, the junction kept 2 bases outside the gene matches. Germline V gives CDR1 MGHRA, CDR2 YSYEKL. The CDR3 loop spans 16 amino acids. The CDR3 DNA reads as TGCGCCAGCAGCCAAGGACTAGCGGGGATCTCCTACGAGCAGTACTTC. This encodes CASSQGLAGISYEQYF.

The J gene is TRBJ1-5, the V gene TRBV28; 8 nucleotides align to TRBD1. Trimming took 6 bases from V and 0 from J; bases not matched to a gene: 4. This CDR3 has 15 residues. Germline V gene sequence: CDR1 MDHEN, CDR2 SYDVKM. Here the CDR3 reads CASSRQGISNQPQHF. DNA of the CDR3: TGTGCCAGCAGCCGACAGGGGATTAGCAATCAGCCCCAGCATTTT. The whole variable domain, filled in from reference TRBV28 and TRBJ1-5, reads DVKVTQSSRYLVKRTGEKVFLECVQDMDHENMFWYRQDPGLGLRLIYFSYDVKMKEKGDIPEGYSVSREKKERFSLILESASTNQTSMYLCASSRQGISNQPQHFGDGTRLSIL.

The chain joins TRBV11-2 to TRBJ1-1; D is perhaps TRBD1 (6 bases). V gave up 0 bases and J gave up 8 bases, with 10 bases separating them. CDR3 length: 13 amino acids. CDR1 and CDR2 (germline): SGHAT, FQNNGV. CDR3 nucleotides: TGTGCCAGCAGCTTAGAACCAGGGGACGAAGCTTTCTTT. Translation gives CASSLEPGDEAFF.

This clone was picked up one time. This chain links TRBV14 with TRBJ2-7; D perhaps matches TRBD1 (5 bases). Germline V CDR1 and CDR2: SGHDN, FVKESK. Trimming stripped 1 base from V and 2 bases from J, with 12 bases between. The CDR3 consists of 15 residues. DNA of the CDR3: TGTGCCAGCAGCCAAGCTAGAGGACAACCCTACGAGCAGTACTTC. Protein: CASSQARGQPYEQYF.

The chain recombines TRBV12-3 or TRBV12-4 with TRBJ2-1, with D perhaps TRBD2 (5 bases). The V and J ends lost 6 bases and 6 bases respectively, with 9 bases between them. The CDR3 is made up of 12 amino acids. The CDR3 bases are TGTGCCAGCAGCCGGGGAAGCAATGAGCAGTTCTTC. It translates to CASSRGSNEQFF.

This clone was observed once. The V gene is TRBV10-3, the J gene TRBJ2-7; 8 bases fit TRBD2. The V and J ends lost 0 bases and 6 bases, in that order; junction bases with no gene match: 7. CDR3 size: 15 residues. The germline V gene has CDR1 ENHRY and CDR2 SYGVKD. The CDR3 protein is CAISESKAGVSEQYF. Here the CDR3 DNA reads TGTGCCATCAGTGAGTCGAAAGCGGGAGTCTCCGAGCAGTACTTC.

V is TRBV15 and J is TRBJ1-5, with TRBD1 matching over 10 bases. The CDR3 has 18 amino acids. Trimming at V came to 2 bases and at J to 2 bases, leaving 9 bases not matched to a gene. The germline CDR1 and CDR2 sequences are LNHNV and YYDKDF (reference sequence). In DNA form, the CDR3 reads TGTGCCACCAGCAGATTCCCGGGACAGGGGTCGGGCAATCAGCCCCAGCATTTT. It is translated as CATSRFPGQGSGNQPQHF.

This CDR3 reads CASSESGLQSSSSYNEQFF. The CDR3, as DNA: TGCGCCAGCAGTGAATCGGGACTACAGAGTTCGAGCTCCTACAATGAGCAGTTCTTC. The chain has TRBV10-1 and TRBJ2-1; 7 bases are a match to TRBD2. The CDR3 loop spans 19 amino acids. Germline lookup yields CDR1 WNHNN and CDR2 SYGVQD (reference sequence). The junction had 14 bases not matched to a gene; V was cut back by 3 bases and J by 0 bases.